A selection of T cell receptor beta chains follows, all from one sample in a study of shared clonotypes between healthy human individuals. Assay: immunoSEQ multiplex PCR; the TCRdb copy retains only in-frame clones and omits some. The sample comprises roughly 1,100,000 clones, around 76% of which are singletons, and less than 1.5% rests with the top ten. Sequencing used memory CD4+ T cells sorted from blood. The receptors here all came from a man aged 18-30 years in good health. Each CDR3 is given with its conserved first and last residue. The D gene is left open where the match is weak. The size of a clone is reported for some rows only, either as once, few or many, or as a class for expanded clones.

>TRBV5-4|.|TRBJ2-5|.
TGTGCCAGCAGCTTAAGTATTTCGGACCCGATCGGGACCCAGTACTTC
CASSLSISDPIGTQYF
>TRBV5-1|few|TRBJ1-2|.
TGCGCCAGCAGCGCACAGGGTGGACATGGCTACACCTTC
CASSAQGGHGYTF
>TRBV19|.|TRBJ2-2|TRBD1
TGTGCCAGTACCCTCCTCCGGACAGGAAACACCGGGGAGCTGTTTTTT
CASTLLRTGNTGELFF
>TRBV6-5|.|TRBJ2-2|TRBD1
TGTGCCAGCAGTTACTCGGGACAGGGTCGGGAGCTGTTTTTT
CASSYSGQGRELFF
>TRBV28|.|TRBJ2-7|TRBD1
TGTGCCAGCACCAGGACAGGGATCTACGAGCAGTACTTC
CASTRTGIYEQYF
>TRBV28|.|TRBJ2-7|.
TGTGCCAGCACGGGGAATTCCTACGAGCAGTACTTC
CASTGNSYEQYF
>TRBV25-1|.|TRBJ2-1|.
TGTGCCAGCAGTGAGCAGGGGCTTAACGGTGAGCAGTTCTTC
CASSEQGLNGEQFF
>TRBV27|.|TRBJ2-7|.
TGTGCCAGCAGCCGTGGGGGACTCTACGAGCAGTACTTC
CASSRGGLYEQYF
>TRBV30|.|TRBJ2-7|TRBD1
TGTGCCTGGAGAATACAGGGGATTGGCGAGCAGTACTTC
CAWRIQGIGEQYF
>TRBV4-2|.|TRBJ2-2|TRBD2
TGTGCCAGCAGCCCGGGACTAGCGGGGGGGCCCGGAACCGGGGAGCTGTTTTTT
CASSPGLAGGPGTGELFF
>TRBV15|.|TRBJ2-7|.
TGTGCCACCAGCAGGGGCGACAAAACCTACGAGCAGTACTTC
CATSRGDKTYEQYF
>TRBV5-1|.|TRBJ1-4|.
TGCGCCAGCAGCTTGGCCCCCGCAGGTGGGGGAAAACTGTTTTTT
CASSLAPAGGGKLFF
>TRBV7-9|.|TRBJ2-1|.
TGTGCCAGCAGCTTAGGTCAGGGGCCCCCAGGGAATGAGCAGTTCTTC
CASSLGQGPPGNEQFF
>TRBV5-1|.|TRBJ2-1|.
TGCGCCAGCAGCTCCAACATGGAAGAGCAGTTCTTC
CASSSNMEEQFF
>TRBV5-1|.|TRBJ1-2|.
TGCGCCAGCACCCGGGAGGGAGACTATGGCTACACCTTC
CASTREGDYGYTF
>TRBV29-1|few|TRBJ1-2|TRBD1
TGCAGCGCCGTCGGGACAGGGGTTGGTAACTATGGCTACACCTTC
CSAVGTGVGNYGYTF
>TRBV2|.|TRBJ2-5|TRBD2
TGTGCCAGTTCGCAGCTAGCGGGAGGAGGGGAGACCCAGTACTTC
CASSQLAGGGETQYF
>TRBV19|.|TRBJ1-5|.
TGTGCCAGTGCCCCGGGAAGGGGAAGCCAGCCCCAGCATTTT
CASAPGRGSQPQHF
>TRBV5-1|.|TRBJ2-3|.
TGCGCCAGCAGCTTCTACCCAGCAGCCAGCTCGGGCACAGATACGCAGTATTTT
CASSFYPAASSGTDTQYF
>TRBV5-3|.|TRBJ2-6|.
TGTGCCAGATCGACTCAGGGGCCTGGGGCCAACGTCCTGACTTTC
CARSTQGPGANVLTF
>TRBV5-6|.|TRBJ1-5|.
TGTGCCAGCAGCTCTCTCATTGAAGCAGGCAATCAGCCCCAGCATTTT
CASSSLIEAGNQPQHF
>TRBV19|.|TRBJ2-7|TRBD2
TGTGCCAGTAGTCCTTTACCACTAGCGGGAGTATACTACGAGCAGTACTTC
CASSPLPLAGVYYEQYF
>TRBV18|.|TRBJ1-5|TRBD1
TGTGCCAGCTCACCATTCGGCGGGACAGGTAGCAATCAGCCCCAGCATTTT
CASSPFGGTGSNQPQHF
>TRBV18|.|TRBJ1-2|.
TGTGCCAGCTCACCCCTAAGTGATAGTAACTATGGCTACACCTTC
CASSPLSDSNYGYTF
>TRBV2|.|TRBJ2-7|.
TGTGCCTCAAATAGAAATTCCTACGAGCAGTACTTC
CASNRNSYEQYF
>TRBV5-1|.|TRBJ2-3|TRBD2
TGCGCCAGCAGCTCCGGACTAGCGCCAGATACGCAGTATTTT
CASSSGLAPDTQYF
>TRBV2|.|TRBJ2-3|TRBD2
TGTGCCAGCAGTGAAGACCCTAGGACTAGCGGGGGGGCCTCAGATACGCAGTATTTT
CASSEDPRTSGGASDTQYF
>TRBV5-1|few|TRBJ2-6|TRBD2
TGCGCCAGCAGTCCTGGGGGCGCGGGGGGCTACAGCTCTGGGGCCAACGTCCTGACTTTC
CASSPGGAGGYSSGANVLTF
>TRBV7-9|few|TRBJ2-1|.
TGTGCCAGCAGCACCGGGACGGGGCAGTTCTTC
CASSTGTGQFF
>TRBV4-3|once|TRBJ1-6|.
TGCGCCAGCAGCCAAGATCTCCAGGGCAGTTCACCCCTCCACTTT
CASSQDLQGSSPLHF
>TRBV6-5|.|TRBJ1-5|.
TGTGCCAGCAGCCCAACAGGTCTCGGCAATCAGCCCCAGCATTTT
CASSPTGLGNQPQHF
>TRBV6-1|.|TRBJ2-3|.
TGTGCCAGCAGTGAAGTCGGTTTGGCCAGCGGTCCCACAGATACGCAGTATTTT
CASSEVGLASGPTDTQYF
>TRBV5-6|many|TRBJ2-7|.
TGTGCCAGCAGCTTGGCCCCCGGGGGCTACACGAGGTACGAGCAGTACTTC
CASSLAPGGYTRYEQYF
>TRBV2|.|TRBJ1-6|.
TGTGCCAGCAGTGAGTTCCGGGGACCTAATTCACCCCTCCACTTT
CASSEFRGPNSPLHF
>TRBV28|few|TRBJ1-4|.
TGTGCCAGCAGTTTAGCAGGGACGCTCCTAGGGGAAAAACTGTTTTTT
CASSLAGTLLGEKLFF
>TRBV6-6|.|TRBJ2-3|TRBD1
TGTGCCAGCAGGAAGAGGGACAGGGTAACAGATACGCAGTATTTT
CASRKRDRVTDTQYF
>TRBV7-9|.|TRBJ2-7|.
TGTGCCAGCAGCTCACCGGGGTCAACCTACGAGCAGTACTTC
CASSSPGSTYEQYF
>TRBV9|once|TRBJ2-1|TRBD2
TGTGCCAGCAGCGTCCTAGCGGGGGGGCCGGGCAATGAGCAGTTCTTC
CASSVLAGGPGNEQFF
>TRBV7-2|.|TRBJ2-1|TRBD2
TGTGCCAGCAGCTTAACTCGGGGGGGCCTCGGTGAGCAGTTCTTC
CASSLTRGGLGEQFF
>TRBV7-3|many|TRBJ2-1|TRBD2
TGTGCCAGCAGCCCTAGCGGGGGGGCCCGCGATGAGCAGTTCTTC
CASSPSGGARDEQFF
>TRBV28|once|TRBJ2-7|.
TGTGCCAGCAGTCTAACTCCCGGGACCTGGACGTACGAGCAGTACTTC
CASSLTPGTWTYEQYF
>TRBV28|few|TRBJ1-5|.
TGTGCCAGCCTTGGGTCCAAGGGGGTGAATCAGCCCCAGCATTTT
CASLGSKGVNQPQHF
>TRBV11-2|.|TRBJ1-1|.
TGTGCCAGCAGCGCCCAGGGTACTGGCACTGAAGCTTTCTTT
CASSAQGTGTEAFF
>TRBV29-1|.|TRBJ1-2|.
TGCAGCGCCCGGGGGAACCCAGTCTATGGCTACACCTTC
CSARGNPVYGYTF
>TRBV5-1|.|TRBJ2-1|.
TGCGCCAGCAGCCGAGGAGCATGGAATGAGCAGTTCTTC
CASSRGAWNEQFF